This entry is about one T cell receptor (beta chain). Its antigen has not been determined. Base qualities are missing; no much larger clone stands one base away. This sample was included in a study of blood T cell repertoires in COVID-19 (dated by TCRdb to about 2020). Regarding the research as a whole: Samples from collaborators originated in the United States, Italy and Spain and spanned both the acute and convalescent phases of COVID-19. The material from the prospective study consisted of cDNA or gDNA derived from T cells, B-cell-depleted T cells, or PBMCs. Deeply sampled blood TCRbeta repertoires from subjects exposed to, actively infected with, or recovered from COVID-19 were included in the dataset. The repertoires were released in a freely available public database meant as a resource for research on the immune response to SARS-CoV-2. The samples were drawn from the first 160 participants of the ongoing ImmuneRACE study and from about 1,200 subjects provided by 6 global collaborators. The sample metadata nearly always contained a de-identified subject ID, COVID-19 status, age in years and sex. Where available, HLA class I and class II types were obtained from metadata supplied by the sample provider rather than from assay-based typing. Paper-wide results and their limitations: How much clinical and demographic metadata was included differed by source and by participant, and the metadata was provided uncurated.

Participants in the prospective study were aged roughly 18 to 100 years, lived in under 30 United States geographic areas, and enrolled through a virtual design. Cohort assignment in the prospective study relied on participant-reported clinical history from a screening survey and a study questionnaire. For ImmuneRACE Cohort 3, a participant was defined as recovered based on two consecutive negative NP/OP PCR tests, clearance by a healthcare professional, or resolution of symptoms. Each participant in the prospective study had whole blood, serum and a nasopharyngeal or oropharyngeal swab collected by mobile phlebotomists. Additional blood draws and questionnaires over an approximately two-month period could optionally be provided by prospective study participants. Blood samples from the prospective study were shipped frozen or at room temperature prior to DNA extraction. TCRbeta CDR3 regions were amplified from genomic DNA using the immunoSEQ Assay, a bias-controlled multiplex PCR. Concerning the study's data processing: Within the assay, amplification of reference gene primers was used to estimate how many nucleated cells each sample contained. To quantify the absolute abundance of each unique TCRbeta CDR3 rearrangement, sequence reads were collapsed and filtered. For each sample, productive Simpson clonality was calculated as the square root of Simpson's diversity index over productive rearrangements. TCRdb stores this immuneACCESS table with in-frame sequences only. Part of the clones is absent; in the studies checked, under half of the shortfall reflects unresolved V genes, and no reason is known for the rest. Clone size and the V and J calls come from that table; the DNA yielded D and trimming. In this sample the table shows under 300,000 clones, around 90% of which occur a single time. The ten largest make up about 3% of the sample.

V lost 6 bases and J lost 5 bases, and the count of bases not matched to a germline gene is 6. Via the germline V gene (reference sequence), CDR1 is LNHDA and CDR2 SQIVND. The CDR3, from cysteine to phenylalanine, totals 13 residues. Only the CDR3 portion is preserved as DNA: 39 bases, with reading frame beginning at the first base. The V and J segments used are TRBV19 and TRBJ1-2; 7 bases in the middle match TRBD1. What was sequenced was PBMCs or T cells enriched from blood (not recorded which). This TCR derives from a woman in her forties or fifties who had recovered from COVID-19. The CDR3 region reads CASRRTGSYGYTF. The nucleotide sequence is given as TGTGCCAGTAGAAGGACAGGATCATATGGCTACACCTTC.